This T cell receptor (beta chain) was recovered during a study of blood T cell repertoires in COVID-19. Study processing details: Researchers report that nucleated cell counts were estimated from reference gene primer amplification. The assay was immunoSEQ multiplex PCR, and TCRdb's table has in-frame clones only and misses some. The DNA gave D and trimming, while V, J and clone size come from that table. The sample yields about 220,000 clones, about 85% seen once. Two consecutive negative NP/OP PCR tests, clearance, or resolved symptoms defined Cohort 3 recovery. The CDR3 contains 15 residues. Per germline, CDR1 SGHVS and CDR2 FNYEAQ. V trimming: 5 bases; J trimming: 7 bases; junction bases outside the gene matches: 8.

The sequence derives from a woman between 25 and 40 years old who had recovered from COVID-19. The genes are TRBV7-6 and TRBJ2-1; 10 positions agree with TRBD2. Sequences were obtained from PBMCs or T cells enriched from blood (not recorded which). CDR3 nucleotide sequence: TGTGCCAGCAGCCCAAGCGGGGGGGCGTTTAATGAGCAGTTCTTC. Its translation: CASSPSGGAFNEQFF. Using reference TRBV7-6 and TRBJ2-1 for the parts outside the CDR3, the full variable domain is GAGVSQSPRYKVTKRGQDVALRCDPISGHVSLYWYRQALGQGPEFLTYFNYEAQQDKSGLPNDRFSAERPEGSISTLTIQRTEQRDSAMYRCASSPSGGAFNEQFFGPGTRLTVL.